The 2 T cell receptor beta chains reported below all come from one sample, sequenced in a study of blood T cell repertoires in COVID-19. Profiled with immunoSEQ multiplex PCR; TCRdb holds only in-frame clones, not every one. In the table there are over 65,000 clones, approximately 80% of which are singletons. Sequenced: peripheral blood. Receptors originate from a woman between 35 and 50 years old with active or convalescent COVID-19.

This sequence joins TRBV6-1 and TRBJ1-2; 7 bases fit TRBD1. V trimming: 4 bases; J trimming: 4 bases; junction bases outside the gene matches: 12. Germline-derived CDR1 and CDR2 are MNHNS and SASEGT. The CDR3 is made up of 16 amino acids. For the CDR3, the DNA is TGTGCCAGCAGTGCGGAGTTACAGGGGTCGGGCTATGGCTACACCTTC. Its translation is CASSAELQGSGYGYTF.

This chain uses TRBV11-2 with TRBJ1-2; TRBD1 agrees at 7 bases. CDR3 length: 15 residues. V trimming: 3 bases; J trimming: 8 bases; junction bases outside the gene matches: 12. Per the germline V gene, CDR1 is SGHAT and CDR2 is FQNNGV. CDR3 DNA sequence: TGTGCCAGCAGCTTTAGGCCGGGATCGGACAGGGGCTACACCTTC. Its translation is CASSFRPGSDRGYTF.